The 23 T cell receptor beta chains reported below all come from one sample, sequenced in a study of naive and memory T cell subsets. These TCRs' antigens remain unknown. Study-wide results and limits: A few larger clonotypes appeared in naive repertoires, especially CD8, possibly memory cells re-expressing CD45RA.

Both TRBC1 and TRBC2 were covered by a beta constant-region primer of two equimolar oligonucleotides. Four rounds of PCR amplified the ligated cDNA using nested alpha and beta constant-region primers plus SP2. Using its own MiXCR run on the UMI-ligation and nested PCR reads, TCRdb lists one record per CDR3 protein. The sample yields more than 95,000 distinct CDR3 sequences, roughly 15% seen once. The specimen sequenced was naive CD8+ T cells from blood. The source of these receptors is a human donor in good health.

A few counts support this clonotype. The gene calls are TRBV11-3 and TRBJ2-4, with 9 positions matching TRBD2. Looked up from germline, CDR1 is SGHNT and CDR2 is YENEEA. The CDR3 extends over 18 amino acids. V shed 5 bases, J shed 8 bases, and the junction held 19 bases outside the gene matches. Written as DNA, the CDR3 is TGTGCCAGCAGCCCCTCCCCGGCGGGAGGGCCGGAATATGACATTCAGTACTTC. This codes for CASSPSPAGGPEYDIQYF.

The chain links TRBV12-3 or TRBV12-4 to TRBJ2-5, with a tentative D call TRBD2 (5 bases). The V and J ends lost 2 bases and 4 bases respectively, with 17 bases between them. This CDR3 comprises 16 residues. The chain's CDR3 is CASSLRALRERETQYF. CDR3 DNA sequence: TGTGCCAGCAGTTTAAGAGCCCTTCGGGAAAGAGAGACCCAGTACTTC.

This chain uses TRBV29-1 with TRBJ2-1, with 12 bases that match TRBD2. The germline CDR1 and CDR2 sequences are SQVTM and ANQGSEA. This CDR3 has 15 residues. The junction had 11 bases not matched to a gene; V was cut back by 6 bases and J by 8 bases. DNA for the CDR3: TGCAGCGTAGGTTTTCTAGCGGGAGGGATCGATGAGCAGTTCTTC. Protein: CSVGFLAGGIDEQFF.

This chain connects TRBV4-1 to TRBJ2-4; D is undetermined. CDR1 and CDR2 from the germline V gene are MGHRA and YSYEKL. This CDR3 is built from 14 residues. Trimming took off 1 base at V and 1 base at J, with 5 bases between the two ends. The CDR3 protein is CASSQVQAKNIQYF. As DNA, the CDR3 is TGCGCCAGCAGCCAAGTGCAGGCCAAAAACATTCAGTACTTC.

Here the CDR3 DNA reads TGTGCCAGCAGTTTATCGGTACTTTCCTACGAGCAGTACTTC. This encodes CASSLSVLSYEQYF. This sequence joins TRBV27 and TRBJ2-7; the D is unclear. CDR1 is MNHEY, CDR2 SMNVEV, per germline (reference sequence). V was pared by 0 bases and J by 1 base, with 7 bases between. This CDR3 spans 14 amino acids.

The V call is TRBV5-5, the J call TRBJ1-1; D is unresolved. This CDR3 comprises 11 residues. V lost 1 base, J lost 10 bases, and 8 bases lay in between. CDR1 and CDR2 (germline): SGHKS, YYEKEE (reference sequence). The CDR3 loop reads CASSLTLGAFF. As DNA, the CDR3 is TGTGCCAGCAGCTTGACCTTAGGAGCTTTCTTT.

This clonotype has a count of ten or more. The J gene is TRBJ2-1, the V gene TRBV4-3; D is undetermined. Germline V gene sequence: CDR1 LGHNA, CDR2 YSLEER. CDR3 length equals 15 residues. V dropped 3 bases and J dropped 4 bases, with 13 bases sitting between them. The CDR3 DNA is TGCGCCAGCAGCCACGGCCCCGAACATTACAATGAGCAGTTCTTC. Translating gives CASSHGPEHYNEQFF.

This clonotype was picked up a small number of times. The chain recombines TRBV4-3 with TRBJ1-1, with D uncertain. V was shortened by 0 bases and J by 1 base, with 9 bases between the two germline ends. Per germline, CDR1 LGHNA and CDR2 YSLEER. The CDR3 contains 15 residues. In DNA form, the CDR3 reads TGCGCCAGCAGCCAAGAATTCGGGTGGAACACTGAAGCTTTCTTT. Amino acid sequence: CASSQEFGWNTEAFF.

V and J are TRBV4-1 and TRBJ1-1, with D perhaps TRBD1 (5 bases). The CDR3 contains 14 residues. V was pared by 1 base and J by 4 bases, with 10 bases between. From germline, CDR1 is MGHRA and CDR2 YSYEKL. CDR3 protein: CASSQGPRATEAFF. The CDR3 DNA sequence: TGCGCCAGCAGCCAAGGGCCCAGGGCCACTGAAGCTTTCTTT.

The chain couples TRBV13 to TRBJ2-3, with D uncertain. The CDR3 length is 13 residues. The ends were cut back, 5 bases at V and 6 bases at J, with 12 bases in the middle. Per germline, CDR1 PRHDT and CDR2 FYEKMQ (reference sequence). The CDR3 sequence: CASSLSRSDTQYF. DNA for the CDR3: TGTGCCAGCAGCCTCAGTCGTTCGGATACGCAGTATTTT.

This clonotype turned up a few times. The V gene is TRBV9, the J gene TRBJ2-3, with no clear D. The germline gives CDR1 SGDLS, CDR2 YYNGEE. V lost 0 bases, J lost 4 bases, and 9 bases lay in between. CDR3 length: 14 amino acids. CDR3 in amino acids: CASSVEGSADTQYF. CDR3 nucleotides: TGTGCCAGCAGCGTAGAGGGAAGCGCAGATACGCAGTATTTT.

The rearrangement uses TRBV25-1 and TRBJ2-1; 7 bases line up with TRBD1. There are 16 residues in the CDR3. V trimming: 4 bases; J trimming: 3 bases; junction bases outside the gene matches: 9. The germline V gene has CDR1 MGHDK and CDR2 SYGVNS. The CDR3 loop is CASSGHRGVSYNEQFF. The CDR3 bases are TGTGCCAGCAGTGGCCACAGGGGTGTCAGCTACAATGAGCAGTTCTTC.

This clonotype appeared many times. The V call is TRBV7-6, the J call TRBJ2-1, with D perhaps TRBD1 (6 bases). The ends were cut back, 6 bases at V and 3 bases at J, with 15 bases in the middle. The CDR3 length is 15 residues. Germline assignment: CDR1 SGHVS and CDR2 FNYEAQ. Here the CDR3 reads CASSTPGQNYNEQFF. CDR3 DNA sequence: TGTGCCAGCAGTACTCCGGGACAAAACTACAATGAGCAGTTCTTC.

This clonotype was counted many times. CDR3 loop: CSGKDSSNYGYTF. CDR3 nucleotides: TGCAGCGGAAAGGACAGTTCTAACTATGGCTACACCTTC. This chain connects TRBV29-1 to TRBJ1-2; TRBD1 might be the D (6 bases). V lost 7 bases, J lost 0 bases, and 12 bases lay in between. This CDR3 is built from 13 residues. The germline gives CDR1 SQVTM, CDR2 ANQGSEA.

The chain combines TRBV18 with TRBJ1-2; TRBD1 is a possible D gene (5 bases). Germline V lookup: CDR1 KGHSH, CDR2 LQKENI. The CDR3 is 14 amino acids. The germline V and J ends were trimmed by 0 bases and 4 bases, with 9 bases remaining between them. CDR3 loop: CASSPPGQGYGYTF. The CDR3 bases are TGTGCCAGCTCACCACCCGGTCAGGGCTATGGCTACACCTTC.

This clonotype was seen a handful of times. J is TRBJ1-3 and V is TRBV12-3 or TRBV12-4; maybe TRBD1 (5 bases). The germline V and J ends were trimmed by 6 bases and 4 bases, with 19 bases remaining between them. This CDR3 has 16 amino acids. The CDR3 loop is CASSLFRGLWGNTIYF. The CDR3 coding sequence is TGTGCCAGCAGCCTCTTCCGGGGGTTGTGGGGAAACACCATATATTTT.

V is TRBV11-1 and J is TRBJ2-3; 9 bases map to TRBD1. Trimming took 2 bases from V and 4 from J; bases not matched to a gene: 7. Germline V lookup: CDR1 SGHAT, CDR2 FQDESV (reference sequence). CDR3 size: 16 residues. CDR3: CASSLSRQGEADTQYF. DNA of the CDR3: TGTGCCAGCAGCTTATCCCGACAGGGGGAGGCAGATACGCAGTATTTT. Filled out from reference TRBV11-1 and TRBJ2-3, the complete variable domain reads EAEVAQSPRYKITEKSQAVAFWCDPISGHATLYWYRQILGQGPELLVQFQDESVVDDSQLPKDRFSAERLKGVDSTLKIQPAELGDSAMYLCASSLSRQGEADTQYFGPGTRLTVL.

Notes on this clonotype: An end of the junction does not agree with germline; a read error may underlie this. The J gene is TRBJ1-1, the V gene TRBV9; no reliable D call. The CDR3 extends over 13 amino acids. Germline V lookup: CDR1 SGDLS, CDR2 YYNGEE. CDR3 coding DNA: TGTGCCAGCAGCGTAGCCCCGAACGCTGAAGCTTTCTTT. It specifies CASSVAPNAEAFF.

V gene TRBV7-3 combines with J gene TRBJ2-1; the match to TRBD1 covers 7 bases. The CDR3 runs 15 residues. The ends lost 5 bases at V and 5 bases at J; junction bases unmatched: 9. Germline V lookup: CDR1 SGHTA, CDR2 FQGTGA. CDR3 residues: CASSAGTVPNNEQFF. CDR3 bases: TGTGCCAGCAGCGCCGGGACAGTCCCGAACAATGAGCAGTTCTTC.

This clonotype has more than one count but fewer than ten. This chain connects TRBV19 to TRBJ2-7, with no clear D. The ends were cut back, 7 bases at V and 3 bases at J, with 7 bases in the middle. CDR1 LNHDA and CDR2 SQIVND come from the germline V gene (reference sequence). There are 11 residues in the CDR3. CDR3 sequence: CASKGGYEQYF. The CDR3, as DNA: TGTGCCAGTAAGGGTGGCTACGAGCAGTACTTC.

This clonotype has a handful of counts. The chain is built from TRBV5-6 and TRBJ2-6; 8 bases are shared with TRBD1. The CDR3 is made up of 17 amino acids. J lost 1 base, V lost 2 bases, and 5 bases had no gene match. Germline-derived CDR1 and CDR2 are SGHDT and YYEEEE. The CDR3 region is CASSLGTGVSGANVLTF. The CDR3 DNA is TGTGCCAGCAGCTTAGGGACAGGCGTGTCTGGGGCCAACGTCCTGACTTTC.

This clonotype was observed a handful of times. The chain recombines TRBV9 with TRBJ1-5; TRBD1 is a possible D gene (5 bases). The CDR3 is made up of 13 amino acids. Trimming stripped 4 bases from V and 6 bases from J, with 11 bases between. Germline CDR1 reads SGDLS; CDR2 reads YYNGEE. In nucleotides, the CDR3 is TGTGCCAGCAGCCCCTTTGGGGCTCAGCCCCAGCATTTT. This translates into CASSPFGAQPQHF.

This clonotype was counted between two and nine times. The chain has TRBV7-2 and TRBJ2-1; the D gene is possibly TRBD2 (5 bases). V gave up 2 bases and J gave up 7 bases, with 21 bases separating them. The CDR3 consists of 17 residues. CDR1 SGHTA and CDR2 FQGNSA come from the germline V gene. The CDR3 sequence: CASSLRELIYGFNEQFF. In DNA form, the CDR3 reads TGTGCCAGCAGCTTAAGGGAGCTAATTTACGGATTTAATGAGCAGTTCTTC.